A selection of T cell receptor beta chains follows, all from one sample in a study of blood T cell repertoires in COVID-19. The repertoire was sequenced with immunoSEQ multiplex PCR; TCRdb's copy has only in-frame clones and lacks some. The sample contains around 300,000 clones, roughly 90% of which appear only once. The sequenced sample was PBMCs or T cells enriched from blood (not recorded which). Receptors originate from a woman in her thirties or forties who had recovered from COVID-19. The CDR3 runs from the conserved cysteine through the conserved F or W.

V gene: TRBV6-5
CDR3 protein: CASSYLEGAVYEQYF

V gene: TRBV27
CDR3 protein: CASSSTDSMNTEAFF

V gene: TRBV24-1
CDR3 protein: CATSDEGSYGYTF

V gene: TRBV4-2
CDR3 protein: CASSQDYESSYEQYF

V gene: TRBV19
CDR3 protein: CASSLRPTGTGAKEQYF

V gene: TRBV7-2
CDR3 protein: CASSSPGLEGTQYF

V gene: TRBV3-1/TRBV3-2
CDR3 protein: CASSQRQGAGSPLHF

V gene: TRBV2
CDR3 protein: CASSRTSGSYNEQFF

V gene: TRBV5-1
CDR3 protein: CASSSQSLNTEAFF

V gene: TRBV6-2/TRBV6-3
CDR3 protein: CASSYGSTNEQFF

V gene: TRBV6-1
CDR3 protein: CASSEVSGSYEQYF

V gene: TRBV4-1
CDR3 protein: CASSQDRRALHF

V gene: TRBV16
CDR3 protein: CASSRGGMNTEAFF

V gene: TRBV19
CDR3 protein: CASSMVSRSNQPQHF

V gene: TRBV9
CDR3 protein: CASSDTAGNEQFF

V gene: TRBV7-3
CDR3 protein: CASSPGGGSGQETQYF

V gene: TRBV30
CDR3 protein: CAWSVKLRQGDNEQFF

V gene: TRBV19
CDR3 protein: CASSIGTGRIGYTF

V gene: TRBV4-3
CDR3 protein: CASSRGRTGSDYEQYF

V gene: TRBV5-1
CDR3 protein: CASSTRGLGGYTF

V gene: TRBV5-1
CDR3 protein: CASSLGQVNEQFF

V gene: TRBV5-4
CDR3 protein: CASSGGLAGETQYF

V gene: TRBV30
CDR3 protein: CAWSAGGTYNEQFF

V gene: TRBV12-3/TRBV12-4
CDR3 protein: CASSSGQRNTIYF

V gene: TRBV5-1
CDR3 protein: CASAYPPLAGGPGANVLTF

V gene: TRBV19
CDR3 protein: CASSILAPGETQYF

V gene: TRBV4-1
CDR3 protein: CASSQVWTPRGGETQYF

V gene: TRBV27
CDR3 protein: CASSLGTGNTEAFF

V gene: TRBV9
CDR3 protein: CASSVVYGSGGYNEQFF

V gene: TRBV30
CDR3 protein: CAWSVRGGGEQYF

V gene: TRBV9
CDR3 protein: CASSVTGMGLTEAFF

V gene: TRBV3-1/TRBV3-2
CDR3 protein: CASSLSGSHKNIQYF

V gene: TRBV5-1
CDR3 protein: CASSFTREEGYTF

V gene: TRBV9
CDR3 protein: CASNQGGRGGRETQYF

V gene: TRBV7-2
CDR3 protein: CASSLLAGGRTGELFF

V gene: TRBV29-1
CDR3 protein: CSVSGRNTEAFF

V gene: TRBV27
CDR3 protein: CASTPVGSVVTGELFF

V gene: TRBV18
CDR3 protein: CASSPPSVAKGYTF

V gene: TRBV29-1
CDR3 protein: CSGAYRVFPRLNEQFF

V gene: TRBV25-1
CDR3 protein: CASSDPRQGEVYGYTF